This T cell receptor beta chain was recorded in a study of shared clonotypes between healthy human individuals. Looking at the study overall: Three CD4 naive, three CD4 memory, two CD8 naive and one CD8 memory plate were used per donor. Regarding the study as a whole: The donor pool, a small one, limited the genetic and exposure-history diversity represented. Clonotype sharing across a few donors was observed for around 5.1% of naive CD4 clonotypes.

Trimming left V 0 bases short and J 0 bases short, with 6 bases between. The CDR3 is 14 residues long. Per the germline V gene, CDR1 is SGDLS and CDR2 is YYNGEE. Note on this clone: Its specificity is unknown. Within the sample, other DNA sequences also encode this same CDR3.

CD45RO negativity and positive selection for CCR7 defined naive CD8 cells, a population that excluded terminally differentiated effector memory CD45RA+ cells. There were only Caucasian adults among the donors, and all lived in Nashville, Tennessee. The method was immunoSEQ multiplex PCR; TCRdb's version includes in-frame clones alone and lacks a portion of them. Of roughly 2,000,000 clones in the sample, about 93% are singletons; the top ten hold more than 1.5%. The sample was naive CD8+ T cells from PBMCs. The V call is TRBV9, the J call TRBJ1-2, with D possibly TRBD1 on 5 matching bases. This TCR derives from a young man in good health. Some clones in this sample may be carry-over from other donors' samples. CDR3 amino acids: CASSVGGPNYGYTF. The CDR3 DNA sequence: TGTGCCAGCAGCGTAGGGGGACCTAACTATGGCTACACCTTC. Looking up the rest from reference TRBV9 and TRBJ1-2 gives the full variable domain: DSGVTQTPKHLITATGQRVTLRCSPRSGDLSVYWYQQSLDQGLQFLIQYYNGEERAKGNILERFSAQQFPDLHSELNLSSLELGDSALYFCASSVGGPNYGYTFGSGTRLTVV.